A single sample gave rise to the 12 T cell receptor beta chains below, sequenced in a study of blood T cells in healthy people across ages. The authors ran a second PCR of about 6 to 12 cycles using a sample-barcoded 5' primer and a J-beta primer mix. TCRdb re-called the 5' RACE reads with MiXCR, one entry per CDR3 protein. The table shows hundreds of thousands of distinct CDR3 sequences, with under 70% occurring only once. Source material: blood. The source of these receptors is a man in his sixties in good health.

V and J are TRBV10-3 and TRBJ1-6, with TRBD1 as a possible D gene (6 bases). Germline values: CDR1 ENHRY, CDR2 SYGVKD. Trimming took off 0 bases at V and 3 bases at J, with 12 bases between the two ends. The CDR3 sequence is 17 residues long. The CDR3 DNA is TGTGCCATCAGTGAGTCATCCGGGGGCAGCTATAATTCACCCCTCCACTTT. Protein product: CAISESSGGSYNSPLHF.

As to this clonotype: This could be a read error, since a much larger clone is one nucleotide away. This sequence joins TRBV5-1 and TRBJ2-1, with D perhaps given as TRBD1 or TRBD2 (5 bases each). V lost 4 bases, J lost 8 bases, and 13 bases lay in between. The CDR3 is 13 residues long. The V gene's germline CDR1 is SGHRS and CDR2 YFSETQ. The CDR3, as DNA: TGCGCCAGCAGCGGGGGAATAAGGGATGAGCAGTTCTTC. Translation gives CASSGGIRDEQFF.

J is TRBJ2-3 and V is TRBV11-2; the D gene is possibly TRBD2 (6 bases). Trimming shortened V by 1 base and J by 4 bases, and 9 bases separated the two germline ends. Per germline, CDR1 SGHAT and CDR2 FQNNGV. The CDR3 has 14 residues. The CDR3 DNA sequence: TGTGCCAGCAGCTTAGTCGTAGCGGCAGATACGCAGTATTTT. This translates into CASSLVVAADTQYF.

The gene calls are TRBV7-2 and TRBJ2-7; 9 bases are a match to TRBD1. This CDR3 spans 15 amino acids. J lost 7 bases, V lost 0 bases, and 7 bases had no gene match. The germline gives CDR1 SGHTA, CDR2 FQGNSA. The CDR3 spells CASSLATQGAVEQYF. The DNA for the CDR3 is TGTGCCAGCAGCTTAGCCACACAGGGGGCCGTTGAGCAGTACTTC.

V is TRBV20-1 and J is TRBJ2-1; no reliable D call. CDR1 is DFQATT and CDR2 is SNEGSKA in the germline V gene (reference sequence). Deletions cut 6 bases from V and 12 bases from J, with 15 bases between. This CDR3 comprises 11 residues. The CDR3 here is CSADNTWSQFF. The CDR3 DNA follows: TGCAGTGCCGACAACACGTGGTCGCAGTTCTTC.

V is TRBV5-6 and J is TRBJ1-2; D is uncertain. The CDR3 loop spans 13 amino acids. From germline, CDR1 is SGHDT and CDR2 YYEEEE. Trimming stripped 3 bases from V and 6 bases from J, with 12 bases between. The CDR3 DNA is TGTGCCAGCAGCTATCGCGGGCACGATGGCTACACCTTC. Residues: CASSYRGHDGYTF.

J is TRBJ2-3 and V is TRBV20-1, with TRBD2 matching over 7 bases. Germline CDR1 is DFQATT and CDR2 is SNEGSKA (reference sequence). The CDR3 covers 14 residues. V shed 0 bases, J shed 4 bases, and the junction held 4 bases outside the gene matches. The DNA for the CDR3 is TGCAGTGCTAGAGATATGGGGAGGGCAGATACGCAGTATTTT. Its translation is CSARDMGRADTQYF.

This chain joins TRBV6-2 or TRBV6-3 and TRBJ2-7; tentative D call: TRBD2 (6 bases). This CDR3 is built from 14 residues. The V and J ends lost 0 bases and 3 bases respectively, with 9 bases between them. In germline, CDR1 is MNHEY, CDR2 SVGEGT. CDR3 nucleotide sequence: TGTGCCAGCAGTTACTCGGGACTCCACTACGAGCAGTACTTC. It codes for CASSYSGLHYEQYF.

The chain joins TRBV20-1 to TRBJ2-3, with TRBD2 matching over 8 bases. Trimming at V came to 4 bases and at J to 1 base, leaving 7 bases not matched to a gene. From germline, CDR1 is DFQATT and CDR2 SNEGSKA (reference sequence). The CDR3 runs 15 residues. Written as DNA, the CDR3 is TGCAGTGCTAAGATCGGGGGGGGCCGCACAGATACGCAGTATTTT. Encoded protein: CSAKIGGGRTDTQYF.

This chain uses TRBV4-1 with TRBJ2-6, with D tentatively TRBD1 (6 bases). V lost 6 bases and J lost 0, with 12 bases in between. This CDR3 contains 16 residues. Germline V lookup: CDR1 MGHRA, CDR2 YSYEKL. The CDR3 loop reads CASSITGTSGANVLTF. CDR3 in DNA: TGCGCCAGCAGTATCACAGGGACCTCTGGGGCCAACGTCCTGACTTTC.

This rearrangement joins TRBV6-2 or TRBV6-3 to TRBJ2-5, with a weak D call TRBD2 (6 bases). Germline assignment: CDR1 MNHEY and CDR2 SVGEGT. The CDR3 is 13 amino acids. Trimming shortened V by 8 bases and J by 5 bases, and 15 bases separated the two germline ends. The chain's CDR3 is CASERAPGETQYF. The CDR3 coding sequence is TGTGCCAGCGAGCGGGCACCCGGGGAGACCCAGTACTTC.

The rearrangement uses TRBV29-1 and TRBJ2-5; D uncertain. Between the trimmed V and J ends, which lost 2 bases and 0 bases, there was a span of 10 bases. The CDR3 covers 14 residues. Germline-derived CDR1 and CDR2 are SQVTM and ANQGSEA. CDR3 in amino acids: CSVEWARYQETQYF. CDR3 DNA: TGCAGCGTTGAATGGGCGCGGTACCAAGAGACCCAGTACTTC. The full variable domain, completed using reference TRBV29-1 and TRBJ2-5, is SAVISQKPSRDICQRGTSLTIQCQVDSQVTMMFWYRQQPGQSLTLIATANQGSEATYESGFVIDKFPISRPNLTFSTLTVSNMSPEDSSIYLCSVEWARYQETQYFGPGTRLLVL.